Below, 29 T cell receptor beta chains from the same sample are listed, as sequenced in a study of cytomegalovirus exposure and HLA in healthy donors. Vbeta (60) and Jbeta (13) primers were used in the PCR. Clones were sequenced by immunoSEQ multiplex PCR, and TCRdb holds only the in-frame ones, with some missing. Among 85,000 to 100,000 clones, approximately 63% were seen once, and the ten largest hold under 8%. The sequencing input was PBMCs. The receptors come from a woman aged 30 to 39 in good health and CMV-seronegative.

The rearrangement joins TRBV19 to TRBJ1-5, with a possible D match to TRBD1 (5 bases). Deletions cut 3 bases from V and 1 base from J, with 10 bases between. CDR1 is LNHDA, CDR2 SQIVND, per germline (reference sequence). The CDR3 contains 15 residues. The CDR3 sequence: CASSIFGQSNQPQHF. The DNA of the CDR3 is TGTGCCAGTAGTATTTTTGGACAAAGCAATCAGCCCCAGCATTTT.

A remark on this clone: Relative to the germline gene, one junction end is altered; a read error may explain this. The V gene is TRBV5-4, the J gene TRBJ2-4, with D possibly matching TRBD2 (6 bases). The CDR3 extends over 13 amino acids. Germline CDR1 SGHNT, CDR2 YYREEE (reference sequence). CDR3 in amino acids: CASMGTNPREQHF. CDR3 bases: TGTGCCAGCATGGGGACGAACCCCCGGGAGCAGCACTTC.

This chain connects TRBV19 to TRBJ1-2; D is ambiguous. V lost 7 bases to trimming and J lost 0 bases, with 15 bases between them. The V gene's germline CDR1 is LNHDA and CDR2 SQIVND (reference sequence). The CDR3 is made up of 15 amino acids. The CDR3 DNA follows: TGTGCCAGTATATCGGTACCTAACTCTAACTATGGCTACACCTTC. This translates into CASISVPNSNYGYTF. The complete variable domain, with remaining parts taken from reference TRBV19 and TRBJ1-2, reads DGGITQSPKYLFRKEGQNVTLSCEQNLNHDAMYWYRQDPGQGLRLIYYSQIVNDFQKGDIAEGYSVSREKKESFPLTVTSAQKNPTAFYLCASISVPNSNYGYTFGSGTRLTVV.

This chain connects TRBV7-2 to TRBJ1-1; 7 bases are a match to TRBD1. Trimming at V came to 3 bases and at J to 3 bases, leaving 10 bases not matched to a gene. This CDR3 is 16 amino acids long. Germline lookup yields CDR1 SGHTA and CDR2 FQGNSA. The CDR3 sequence: CASSFGKGARDTEAFF. The CDR3, as DNA: TGTGCCAGCAGCTTCGGAAAGGGGGCGCGTGACACTGAAGCTTTCTTT.

This clone was found a few times. This chain connects TRBV29-1 to TRBJ2-7, with D perhaps TRBD1 (7 bases). The CDR3 runs 13 residues. Trimming left V 5 bases short and J 2 bases short, with 13 bases between. Per the germline V gene, CDR1 is SQVTM and CDR2 is ANQGSEA. CDR3 protein: CSVLQGGAYEQYF. CDR3 DNA sequence: TGCAGCGTTCTGCAGGGGGGAGCCTACGAGCAGTACTTC.

This rearrangement joins TRBV6-5 to TRBJ2-7, with 11 bases matching TRBD2. The germline V gene has CDR1 MNHEY and CDR2 SVGAGI. CDR3 length: 15 residues. The trim removed 4 bases at V and 5 bases at J, leaving 7 bases unmatched. In nucleotides, the CDR3 is TGTGCCAGCAGTTGGCTAGCGGGGGGTCTCGACGAGCAGTACTTC. Translating it yields CASSWLAGGLDEQYF.

V usage is TRBV19 and J usage is TRBJ1-5; the D is unclear. CDR1 is LNHDA, CDR2 SQIVND, per germline (reference sequence). The V end lost 6 bases, the J end lost 3 bases, and 15 bases lay between the germline ends. This CDR3 has 15 amino acids. The CDR3 is CASSLLRGFNQPQHF. In DNA, the CDR3 is TGTGCCAGTAGCCTCCTGCGAGGGTTCAATCAGCCCCAGCATTTT.

J is TRBJ2-6 and V is TRBV19; maybe TRBD1 (5 bases). With 3 bases removed from V and 2 bases from J, the gap between germline ends came to 8 bases. The CDR3 is made up of 15 amino acids. Germline CDR1 and CDR2: LNHDA and SQIVND (reference sequence). The CDR3 DNA reads TGTGCCAGTAGTATGGTCAGGGCTGGGGCCAACGTCCTGACTTTC. This sequence encodes CASSMVRAGANVLTF.

This clone was recorded only once. The V and J genes are TRBV6-1 and TRBJ1-2, with D tentatively TRBD1 (5 bases). Germline V gene data show CDR1 as MNHNS and CDR2 as SASEGT. The CDR3 totals 14 residues. Trimming shortened V by 2 bases and J by 3 bases, and 10 bases separated the two germline ends. CDR3 residues: CASSETWGDYGYTF. CDR3 DNA: TGTGCCAGCAGTGAAACTTGGGGGGACTATGGCTACACCTTC.

This rearrangement joins TRBV4-3 to TRBJ2-1, with TRBD2 matching 8 bases. The CDR3 has 14 amino acids. V shed 6 bases, J shed 8 bases, and the junction held 9 bases outside the gene matches. Germline loops: CDR1 LGHNA, CDR2 YSLEER. CDR3 sequence (DNA): TGCGCCAGCAGACGGACTAGCTCTTTGCATGAGCAGTTCTTC. Residues: CASRRTSSLHEQFF.

V is TRBV5-5 and J is TRBJ2-7, with 10 bases aligning to TRBD1. V shed 2 bases, J shed 3 bases, and the junction held 5 bases outside the gene matches. CDR1 and CDR2 (germline): SGHKS, YYEKEE (reference sequence). The CDR3 spans 15 residues. In DNA form, the CDR3 reads TGTGCCAGCAGCTTAGCCAGGACAGGGGGCTACGAGCAGTACTTC. It is translated as CASSLARTGGYEQYF.

The chain uses TRBV29-1 and TRBJ1-2; TRBD1 might be the D (5 bases). V was trimmed by 5 bases and J by 3 bases, leaving 16 bases between them. In germline, CDR1 is SQVTM, CDR2 ANQGSEA. The CDR3 is made up of 14 amino acids. The CDR3 protein is CSVTVVAGYYGYTF. The CDR3 nucleotides are TGCAGCGTTACCGTGGTGGCAGGGTACTATGGCTACACCTTC.

J is TRBJ1-1 and V is TRBV2; 9 bases are a match to TRBD1. V was pared by 9 bases and J by 4 bases, with 6 bases of the junction left unmatched. Germline CDR1 is SNHLY and CDR2 is FYNNEI. CDR3 length: 13 amino acids. The CDR3 loop is CARGQGPATEAFF. The CDR3 DNA reads TGTGCCAGAGGACAGGGGCCGGCCACTGAAGCTTTCTTT.

The chain links TRBV2 to TRBJ1-1; 9 nucleotides agree with TRBD1. Germline lookup yields CDR1 SNHLY and CDR2 FYNNEI. CDR3 length: 14 residues. V shed 6 bases, J shed 4 bases, and the junction held 6 bases outside the gene matches. The chain's CDR3 is CASSTPGQGTEAFF. The CDR3 nucleotides read TGTGCCAGCAGCACGCCGGGACAGGGCACTGAAGCTTTCTTT. The full variable domain, its missing parts supplied by reference TRBV2 and TRBJ1-1, is EPEVTQTPSHQVTQMGQEVILRCVPISNHLYFYWYRQILGQKVEFLVSFYNNEISEKSEIFDDQFSVERPDGSNFTLKIRSTKLEDSAMYFCASSTPGQGTEAFFGQGTRLTVV.

The chain carries TRBV5-4 and TRBJ2-2; D perhaps matches TRBD1 (5 bases). CDR3 length: 16 amino acids. Germline V gene lookup returns CDR1 SGHNT and CDR2 YYREEE (reference sequence). Trimming left V 4 bases short and J 0 bases short, with 13 bases between. The CDR3 nucleotides are TGTGCCAGCAGCACCGACAGTCACGCGAACACCGGGGAGCTGTTTTTT. Encoded protein: CASSTDSHANTGELFF.

A single count supports this clone. J is TRBJ2-2 and V is TRBV7-9, with TRBD1 identical over 7 bases. The CDR3 has 15 amino acids. Germline loops: CDR1 SEHNR, CDR2 FQNEAQ (reference sequence). J lost 4 bases, V lost 6 bases, and 8 bases had no gene match. The CDR3: CASSRDRVGTGELFF. In nucleotides, the CDR3 is TGTGCCAGCAGTCGAGACAGGGTTGGCACCGGGGAGCTGTTTTTT.

This chain joins TRBV6-5 and TRBJ1-1; possibly TRBD1 for D (6 bases). V shed 5 bases and J shed 0 bases, with 13 bases lying between them. Germline V gives CDR1 MNHEY, CDR2 SVGAGI. This CDR3 has 15 amino acids. The CDR3 region is CASSGRTVMNTEAFF. The CDR3 DNA is TGTGCCAGCAGTGGGCGGACAGTCATGAACACTGAAGCTTTCTTT.

The gene calls are TRBV5-6 and TRBJ1-6, with D hard to call. Trimming removed 0 bases at V and 6 bases at J, with 10 bases between. Germline V gives CDR1 SGHDT, CDR2 YYEEEE. This CDR3 spans 15 amino acids. CDR3 loop: CASSLGVGSNSPLHF. CDR3 bases: TGTGCCAGCAGCTTGGGGGTCGGGAGTAATTCACCCCTCCACTTT.

In this sample, this clone turned up a few times. V gene TRBV6-6 combines with J gene TRBJ1-5; 9 bases are shared with TRBD1. Germline CDR1 is MNHNY and CDR2 is SVGAGI (reference sequence). The CDR3 spans 15 residues. Trimming cost V 6 bases and J 1 base; bases outside gene matches: 4. The CDR3: CASRGTGLSNQPQHF. CDR3 in DNA: TGTGCCAGCAGGGGGACAGGGTTGAGCAATCAGCCCCAGCATTTT.

This clone was detected only a few times. The rearrangement joins TRBV10-2 to TRBJ1-1; D ambiguous. CDR3 length equals 14 residues. The V end lost 0 bases, the J end lost 6 bases, and 11 bases lay between the germline ends. The germline CDR1 and CDR2 sequences are WSHSY and SAAADI. CDR3 region: CASSESLGRAEAFF. In nucleotides, the CDR3 is TGCGCCAGCAGTGAGTCACTCGGGCGGGCTGAAGCTTTCTTT.

V and J are TRBV6-5 and TRBJ1-1; D unresolved. Germline V gene lookup returns CDR1 MNHEY and CDR2 SVGAGI. The length of the CDR3 is 14 residues. Trimming took 0 bases from V and 3 from J, leaving 8 bases between them. CDR3 nucleotide sequence: TGTGCCAGCAGTTACTCCCACGAGGACACTGAAGCTTTCTTT. Its protein product is CASSYSHEDTEAFF.

The chain links TRBV7-8 to TRBJ2-1; D might be TRBD2 (5 bases). V was shortened by 1 base and J by 9 bases, with 13 bases between the two germline ends. The CDR3 is 14 residues long. The germline gives CDR1 SGHVS, CDR2 FQNEAQ. The CDR3 DNA sequence: TGTGCCAGCAGCTTAGTAGTGGTGGAGGTTGAGCAGTTCTTC. Translation: CASSLVVVEVEQFF.

The V call is TRBV7-2, the J call TRBJ1-1; TRBD1 might be the D (6 bases). Trimming left V 3 bases short and J 7 bases short, with 12 bases between. Germline values: CDR1 SGHTA, CDR2 FQGNSA. CDR3 length: 13 residues. CDR3 in amino acids: CASSLGQGHEAFF. The DNA for the CDR3 is TGTGCCAGCAGCTTGGGACAAGGCCATGAAGCTTTCTTT.

The rearrangement links TRBV10-3 to TRBJ2-5; 7 nucleotides align to TRBD1. The CDR3 contains 13 residues. J was trimmed by 2 bases and V by 10 bases; bases with no gene match: 7. Germline CDR1 reads ENHRY; CDR2 reads SYGVKD. The CDR3 spells CATNRDRQETQYF. The CDR3 DNA reads as TGTGCCACCAACCGGGACAGACAAGAGACCCAGTACTTC.

The J gene is TRBJ2-1, the V gene TRBV9; D is possibly TRBD1 (5 bases). V lost 0 bases to trimming and J lost 1 base, with 8 bases between them. CDR1 and CDR2 from the germline V gene are SGDLS and YYNGEE. The CDR3 runs 15 residues. The CDR3 is CASSVGGWSYNEQFF. CDR3 bases: TGTGCCAGCAGCGTAGGGGGCTGGTCCTACAATGAGCAGTTCTTC.

The rearrangement uses TRBV4-1 and TRBJ2-7, with 8 bases lining up with TRBD2. In germline, CDR1 is MGHRA, CDR2 YSYEKL. The CDR3 contains 15 residues. V lost 6 bases, J lost 6 bases, and 13 bases stayed unmatched. The DNA for the CDR3 is TGCGCCAGCAGTCGAGCTCTCGGGAGGGCCTCCGAGCAGTACTTC. This sequence encodes CASSRALGRASEQYF.

V is TRBV19 and J is TRBJ2-3; the match to TRBD1 covers 10 bases. Unmatched junction bases numbered 14, after V lost 5 bases and J lost 3 bases. The CDR3 sequence is 18 residues long. CDR1 is LNHDA, CDR2 SQIVND, per germline (reference sequence). The CDR3 here is CASSFRDRGRSSTDTQYF. CDR3 bases: TGTGCCAGTAGTTTTCGGGACAGGGGACGTAGTTCGACAGATACGCAGTATTTT.

This chain connects TRBV6-5 to TRBJ2-7, with 7 bases fitting TRBD1. This CDR3 spans 14 amino acids. Germline V gene lookup returns CDR1 MNHEY and CDR2 SVGAGI. J was trimmed by 6 bases and V by 0 bases; bases with no gene match: 5. The CDR3 loop reads CASSYSTGQAEQYF. DNA for the CDR3: TGTGCCAGCAGTTACTCAACAGGACAGGCCGAGCAGTACTTC.

This clone was observed a few times. The V call is TRBV28, the J call TRBJ2-7; TRBD2 might be the D (7 bases). The CDR3 totals 11 residues. Between the trimmed V and J ends, which lost 5 bases and 11 bases, there was a span of 13 bases. Germline-derived CDR1 and CDR2 are MDHEN and SYDVKM. The CDR3 DNA sequence: TGTGCCAGCAGTATACAGGGAGGGGAGTACTTC. It yields the protein CASSIQGGEYF.